The 17 T cell receptor beta chains presented below share a single source sample, sequenced in a study of human T cells and chemical hapten exposure. Using its own MiXCR run on the RACE reads, TCRdb lists one record per CDR3 protein. The sample contains under 55,000 distinct CDR3 sequences, roughly 9.5% of which appear only once. This sample's time point: patch test 3, about 24 weeks after DPC sensitization. Described treatment: therapeutic diphenylcyclopropenone sensitization with weekly scalp DPC. The input for sequencing was whole blood, taken in connection with sensitization to the hapten diphenylcyclopropenone (DPC). The receptors shown here come from a woman in her thirties or forties with alopecia areata. Some clones in this sample may be carry-over from other donors' samples.

In its sample, this clonotype was seen a few times. As DNA, the CDR3 is TGTGCCAGCAGTTTAGCGGAGCAGGGGCCGCAATCCTCTAACTATGGCTACACCTTC. It translates to CASSLAEQGPQSSNYGYTF. This chain connects TRBV12-3 or TRBV12-4 to TRBJ1-2; D is possibly TRBD1 (6 bases). The CDR3 runs to 19 residues. Trimming took off 0 bases at V and 0 bases at J, with 20 bases between the two ends.

The genes are TRBV14 and TRBJ1-1; D is uncertain. Germline V CDR1 and CDR2: SGHDN, FVKESK. Trimming took 2 bases from V and 1 from J, leaving 5 bases between them. The CDR3 runs to 13 residues. Here the CDR3 DNA reads TGTGCCAGCAGCCAAATCCCGAACACTGAAGCTTTCTTT. Amino acid sequence: CASSQIPNTEAFF.

This clonotype was found many times. The chain employs TRBV15 and TRBJ2-3; 7 nucleotides align to TRBD2. From germline, CDR1 is LNHNV and CDR2 YYDKDF (reference sequence). V shed 1 base and J 4 bases; nucleotides not matched to a gene: 8. The CDR3 consists of 16 residues. CDR3 coding DNA: TGTGCCACCAGCAGAGTGTTAACGGGGGGACCAGATACGCAGTATTTT. It encodes CATSRVLTGGPDTQYF.

This clonotype was counted ten times or more. The chain links TRBV24-1 to TRBJ2-3; D gene uncertain. CDR3 size: 12 residues. V was shortened by 3 bases and J by 2 bases, with 2 bases between the two germline ends. The V gene's germline CDR1 is KGHDR and CDR2 SFDVKD. The CDR3 spells CATSDVTDTQYF. In DNA, the CDR3 is TGTGCCACCAGTGATGTCACAGATACGCAGTATTTT.

J is TRBJ2-2 and V is TRBV29-1, with D unresolved. The CDR3 covers 13 residues. Germline V gene data show CDR1 as SQVTM and CDR2 as ANQGSEA. Trimming left V 3 bases short and J 0 bases short, with 5 bases between. The CDR3 bases are TGCAGCGTTGATAGAACGAACACCGGGGAGCTGTTTTTT. Amino acids: CSVDRTNTGELFF.

This clonotype was counted at least ten times. This CDR3 reads CASSLGQSQETQYF. The CDR3 DNA follows: TGCGCCAGCAGCTTGGGACAATCCCAAGAGACCCAGTACTTC. V and J are TRBV5-1 and TRBJ2-5, with D unresolved. The CDR3 contains 14 residues. Looked up from germline, CDR1 is SGHRS and CDR2 is YFSETQ. V was shortened by 0 bases and J by 1 base, with 7 bases between the two germline ends. Looking up the rest from reference TRBV5-1 and TRBJ2-5 gives the full variable domain: KAGVTQTPRYLIKTRGQQVTLSCSPISGHRSVSWYQQTPGQGLQFLFEYFSETQRNKGNFPGRFSGRQFSNSRSEMNVSTLELGDSALYLCASSLGQSQETQYFGPGTRLLVL.

This clonotype was picked up many times. The J gene is TRBJ2-3, the V gene TRBV7-8; 7 bases align to TRBD2. V lost 5 bases, J lost 9 bases, and 14 bases stayed unmatched. This CDR3 has 15 amino acids. CDR1 and CDR2 from the germline V gene are SGHVS and FQNEAQ. CDR3 DNA: TGTGCCAGCAGCCCGGTGGGAGGGCGCAAGGGAACGCAGTATTTT. Residues: CASSPVGGRKGTQYF.

Concerning this clonotype itself: A clone one base away is much larger, so this may be a read error. The chain joins TRBV2 to TRBJ2-1; tentative D call: TRBD1 (6 bases). The CDR3 is 14 amino acids. CDR1 is SNHLY and CDR2 is FYNNEI in the germline V gene. The CDR3 coding sequence is TGTGCCAGCAGGGCTGACAGGTCCTACAATGAGCAGTCCTTC. As protein: CASRADRSYNEQSF.

This clonotype was seen ten or more times. The chain employs TRBV6-2 or TRBV6-3 and TRBJ1-5, with 7 bases lining up with TRBD1. Germline-derived CDR1 and CDR2 are MNHEY and SVGEGT. The junction had 10 bases not matched to a gene; V was cut back by 6 bases and J by 5 bases. The CDR3 totals 15 residues. CDR3 in amino acids: CASSRQTGPHQPQHF. The DNA for the CDR3 is TGTGCCAGCAGCCGTCAGACAGGGCCCCATCAGCCCCAGCATTTT.

This clonotype was seen ten or more times. V is TRBV5-1 and J is TRBJ1-1; no reliable D call. The CDR3 has 14 amino acids. Trimming took off 4 bases at V and 1 base at J, with 11 bases between the two ends. The V gene's germline CDR1 is SGHRS and CDR2 YFSETQ. For the CDR3, the DNA is TGCGCCAGCAGCCTGCACCCCTCGAACACTGAAGCTTTCTTT. This sequence encodes CASSLHPSNTEAFF.

A remark on this clonotype: The conserved phenylalanine or tryptophan normally closing the CDR3 is absent here, so this likely arose from a read error. The gene calls are TRBV20-1 and TRBJ2-7; 11 nucleotides align to TRBD1. This CDR3 is built from 14 residues. The junction had 2 bases not matched to a gene; V was cut back by 0 bases and J by 4 bases. Germline V gene sequence: CDR1 DFQATT, CDR2 SNEGSKA (reference sequence). In DNA form, the CDR3 reads TGCAGTGCTAGAGAGGGACAGGGGGTTTACGAGCAGTACTCC. As protein: CSAREGQGVYEQYS.

This clonotype was seen many times. The chain recombines TRBV6-2 or TRBV6-3 with TRBJ2-7, with D uncertain. The CDR3 has 12 residues. The germline V gene encodes CDR1 MNHEY and CDR2 SVGEGT. V was shortened by 7 bases and J by 6 bases, with 13 bases between the two germline ends. The CDR3 DNA is TGTGCCAGCACCCGACCCGGCGGCGAGCAGTACTTC. Protein product: CASTRPGGEQYF.

This clonotype was picked up many times. The rearrangement links TRBV5-4 to TRBJ1-6, with no clear D. The CDR3 has 13 amino acids. CDR1 SGHNT and CDR2 YYREEE come from the germline V gene (reference sequence). V lost 1 base and J 7 bases, leaving 6 bases between the germline ends. CDR3 nucleotides: TGTGCCAGCAGCTTGTCGGAAAATTCACCCCTCCACTTT. Its protein product is CASSLSENSPLHF.

At least ten counts were recorded for this clonotype. This chain links TRBV20-1 with TRBJ2-3, with D tentatively TRBD2 (5 bases). This CDR3 region has 11 residues. CDR1 is DFQATT and CDR2 is SNEGSKA in the germline V gene (reference sequence). V was cut by 6 bases and J by 6 bases, with 10 bases left in between. The CDR3 DNA reads as TGCAGTGCAGAGGACTGGGATACGCAGTATTTT. It encodes CSAEDWDTQYF.

Only a few counts were recorded for this clonotype. The chain carries TRBV6-5 and TRBJ2-7; the D gene could be TRBD1 or TRBD2 (6 bases each). The V end was cut by 5 bases, the J end by 0 bases, with 17 bases between. Germline V lookup: CDR1 MNHEY, CDR2 SVGAGI. There are 16 residues in the CDR3. The CDR3, as DNA: TGTGCCAGCAGTCGCCCCTTACAGGGACTCTCCTACGAGCAGTACTTC. Its translation: CASSRPLQGLSYEQYF.

This clonotype was counted ten times or more. This chain links TRBV29-1 with TRBJ1-1, with a possible D match to TRBD1 (5 bases). Germline lookup yields CDR1 SQVTM and CDR2 ANQGSEA. The CDR3 runs to 12 residues. V shed 6 bases and J shed 1 base, with 9 bases lying between them. The CDR3 DNA reads as TGCAGCGTGGGGGACCGGAACACTGAAGCTTTCTTT. Translated: CSVGDRNTEAFF.

The chain uses TRBV20-1 and TRBJ2-1, with 12 bases fitting TRBD2. V was pared by 4 bases and J by 9 bases, with 7 bases of the junction left unmatched. This CDR3 is built from 14 residues. Germline CDR1 reads DFQATT; CDR2 reads SNEGSKA (reference sequence). CDR3 protein: CSATLAGGPSEQFF. CDR3 nucleotides: TGCAGTGCTACGCTAGCGGGGGGGCCTAGTGAGCAGTTCTTC.